Presented here are 15 T cell receptor beta chains from one specimen sequenced in a study of T-cell memory formation after mild COVID-19. From the 5' RACE reads, TCRdb called clonotypes with MiXCR, one entry per CDR3 protein. The sample has 290,000 or so distinct CDR3 sequences; approximately 19% are singletons. What was sequenced was PBMCs or a T cell subset sorted from them (not recorded which). These TCRs come from a man aged 18 to 30 who had mild COVID-19 (a few samples of this study predate the infection). Cell type and time point are not known.

This rearrangement joins TRBV5-1 to TRBJ1-2; maybe TRBD1 (5 bases). The V gene lost 0 bases and the J gene lost 4 bases, with 10 bases spanning the gap. This CDR3 contains 14 residues. Germline V gene lookup returns CDR1 SGHRS and CDR2 YFSETQ. Written as DNA, the CDR3 is TGCGCCAGCAGCTTGGACCCGGGGGGCTATGGCTACACCTTC. Translated: CASSLDPGGYGYTF.

This clonotype was seen only a few times. This chain joins TRBV5-1 and TRBJ1-5; D not certain. There are 14 residues in the CDR3. V lost 9 bases, J lost 8 bases, and 21 bases lay in between. Germline loops: CDR1 SGHRS, CDR2 YFSETQ. CDR3 in amino acids: CATGETPQLEPQHF. The CDR3 region has the DNA TGCGCCACCGGCGAAACCCCCCAATTGGAGCCCCAGCATTTT.

This clonotype showed up just a few times. The V and J genes are TRBV12-3 or TRBV12-4 and TRBJ1-2, with 10 bases fitting TRBD1. V lost 6 bases and J lost 0; bases outside the gene matches: 7. The CDR3 is 16 amino acids. The DNA for the CDR3 is TGTGCCAGCAGGAAGACAGGGGGCACCGCTAACTATGGCTACACCTTC. This translates into CASRKTGGTANYGYTF.

This clonotype has a handful of counts. The chain combines TRBV27 with TRBJ1-2; TRBD1 agrees at 10 bases. The length of the CDR3 is 15 residues. V lost 1 base to trimming and J lost 5 bases; unmatched junction nucleotides: 4. Germline V gives CDR1 MNHEY, CDR2 SMNVEV (reference sequence). The CDR3 is CASSLYGTGAYGYTF. CDR3 sequence (DNA): TGTGCCAGCAGTTTATATGGGACAGGGGCTTATGGCTACACCTTC.

This clonotype showed up just a few times. This rearrangement joins TRBV7-2 to TRBJ2-6; no clear D gene. V dropped 2 bases and J dropped 3 bases, with 5 bases sitting between them. CDR1 is SGHTA, CDR2 FQGNSA, per germline. This CDR3 has 14 residues. The CDR3 sequence is CASSLLHGANVLTF. Written as DNA, the CDR3 is TGTGCCAGCAGCTTACTTCATGGGGCCAACGTCCTGACTTTC.

This clonotype is a singleton in its sample. The chain employs TRBV12-3 or TRBV12-4 and TRBJ2-6; no clear D gene. CDR3 length: 12 amino acids. The V gene lost 8 bases and the J gene lost 4 bases, with 6 bases spanning the gap. The CDR3 region has the DNA TGTGCCAGCGGCCAAGGGGCCAACGTCCTGACTTTC. Amino acids: CASGQGANVLTF.

The chain links TRBV7-8 to TRBJ1-4, with D maybe TRBD1 (5 bases). Germline V lookup: CDR1 SGHVS, CDR2 FQNEAQ. This CDR3 has 16 amino acids. Trimming removed 6 bases at V and 8 bases at J, with 22 bases between. This chain's CDR3 is CASSLGSGLWGEKLFF. DNA of the CDR3: TGTGCCAGCAGTCTAGGTTCGGGACTCTGGGGCGAAAAACTGTTTTTT.

A few counts support this clonotype. The genes are TRBV5-1 and TRBJ1-3; 7 bases are shared with TRBD1. V trimming: 4 bases; J trimming: 4 bases; junction bases outside the gene matches: 5. This CDR3 region has 14 residues. Looked up from germline, CDR1 is SGHRS and CDR2 is YFSETQ. CDR3 bases: TGCGCCAGCAGCCCAGGGGGTCCGGGAAACACCATATATTTT. Translating gives CASSPGGPGNTIYF.

V and J are TRBV7-8 and TRBJ1-6; D is ambiguous. This CDR3 comprises 13 residues. The germline V gene has CDR1 SGHVS and CDR2 FQNEAQ. Trimming removed 5 bases at V and 10 bases at J, with 12 bases between. This CDR3 is CASSLTRNSPLHF. CDR3 nucleotides: TGTGCCAGCAGCCTGACCCGTAACTCACCCCTCCACTTT.

The chain links TRBV9 to TRBJ2-2; 7 nucleotides match TRBD1. V trimming: 0 bases; J trimming: 7 bases; junction bases outside the gene matches: 12. The CDR3 is 17 residues long. CDR1 is SGDLS and CDR2 is YYNGEE in the germline V gene. This chain's CDR3 is CASSVERGRVAGGELFF. In DNA form, the CDR3 reads TGTGCCAGCAGCGTAGAAAGGGGGCGAGTCGCTGGCGGGGAGCTGTTTTTT.

This clonotype was counted a few times. This chain links TRBV7-9 with TRBJ2-5; D tentatively reads TRBD1 or TRBD2 (5 bases each). Germline CDR1 is SEHNR and CDR2 is FQNEAQ (reference sequence). V was pared by 6 bases and J by 5 bases, with 13 bases between. CDR3 size: 13 residues. CDR3: CASRGRAGETQYF. The CDR3 DNA reads TGTGCCAGCAGGGGACGTGCTGGGGAGACCCAGTACTTC.

The chain joins TRBV10-3 to TRBJ2-1; D remains ambiguous. CDR1 is ENHRY and CDR2 is SYGVKD in the germline V gene. Trimming took 8 bases from V and 10 from J, leaving 12 bases between them. There are 11 residues in the CDR3. In nucleotides, the CDR3 is TGTGCCATCTTTACTATGGGGGAGCAGTTCTTC. It translates to CAIFTMGEQFF.

This clonotype has just a few counts. This chain uses TRBV7-9 with TRBJ2-3, with a tentative D call TRBD2 (6 bases). The V gene lost 5 bases and the J gene lost 2 bases, with 17 bases spanning the gap. The length of the CDR3 is 16 residues. Per germline, CDR1 SEHNR and CDR2 FQNEAQ (reference sequence). The CDR3 nucleotides are TGTGCCAGCAGCCTCGGGACTCTCCTGATCACAGATACGCAGTATTTT. Protein: CASSLGTLLITDTQYF.

This clonotype has just a few counts. This chain uses TRBV7-2 with TRBJ1-4; D is possibly TRBD1 (5 bases). The CDR3 is made up of 14 amino acids. CDR1 is SGHTA, CDR2 FQGNSA, per germline. The germline V and J ends were trimmed by 6 bases and 8 bases, with 16 bases remaining between them. The CDR3 nucleotides read TGTGCCAGCAGTTTTCAGGGCAGAAACGAAAAACTGTTTTTT. Translating gives CASSFQGRNEKLFF.

This clonotype was observed a few times. The V call is TRBV5-1, the J call TRBJ1-1, with unresolved D. V was cut by 6 bases and J by 0 bases, with 12 bases left in between. CDR3 size: 14 residues. Germline V gene data show CDR1 as SGHRS and CDR2 as YFSETQ. The CDR3 is CASTWMNMNTEAFF. DNA of the CDR3: TGCGCCAGCACCTGGATGAACATGAACACTGAAGCTTTCTTT.